This entry concerns a single T cell receptor (beta chain). V dropped 5 bases and J dropped 0 bases, with 17 bases sitting between them. Germline CDR1 is SGHKS and CDR2 is YYEKEE (reference sequence). CDR3 length: 16 residues. Profiled with immunoSEQ multiplex PCR; TCRdb holds only in-frame clones, not every one. The sample includes 70,000 to 95,000 clones, roughly 93% of them seen just once. The data were obtained in a study of T cell changes during pregnancy in multiple sclerosis. The starting material was peripheral blood, obtained in the first trimester of pregnancy. The receptor was derived from a female donor with multiple sclerosis, enrolled in a pregnancy study. The chain employs TRBV5-5 and TRBJ1-2, with D perhaps TRBD1 (5 bases). The CDR3 region is CASSPTPGDPNYGYTF. The CDR3 region has the DNA TGTGCCAGCAGTCCTACTCCGGGGGACCCTAACTATGGCTACACCTTC. Full variable domain (missing parts from reference TRBV5-5 and TRBJ1-2): DAGVTQSPTHLIKTRGQQVTLRCSPISGHKSVSWYQQVLGQGPQFIFQYYEKEERGRGNFPDRFSARQFPNYSSELNVNALLLGDSALYLCASSPTPGDPNYGYTFGSGTRLTVV.